Following are 23 T cell receptor beta chains from one sample sequenced in a study of blood T cell repertoires in COVID-19. Data came from immunoSEQ multiplex PCR; TCRdb stores just in-frame clones and leaves some out. The sample yields 37,000 or so clones, about 89% seen once. Sequenced: peripheral blood. The receptor source for this set is a human donor in a cohort sampled during active COVID-19.

The CDR3 DNA follows: TGCGCCAGTTGTCCCTGCGAGCAGTACTTC. Protein product: CASCPCEQYF. This rearrangement joins TRBV10-1 to TRBJ2-7; no clear D. Germline CDR1 is WNHNN and CDR2 is SYGVQD (reference sequence). The CDR3 has 10 amino acids. V lost 9 bases and J 6 bases, leaving 9 bases between the germline ends.

The chain employs TRBV6-5 and TRBJ1-1; the match to TRBD1 covers 8 bases. This CDR3 contains 14 residues. The ends lost 5 bases at V and 4 bases at J; junction bases unmatched: 6. CDR1 and CDR2 from the germline V gene are MNHEY and SVGAGI. The CDR3 is CASSHRGMGTEAFF. The CDR3 DNA reads TGTGCCAGCAGTCACAGGGGGATGGGCACTGAAGCTTTCTTT.

This chain uses TRBV7-2 with TRBJ2-3, with 7 bases identical to TRBD1. The CDR3 loop spans 15 amino acids. From germline, CDR1 is SGHTA and CDR2 FQGNSA. V lost 4 bases, J lost 2 bases, and 6 bases stayed unmatched. CDR3: CASSSRGQNTDTQYF. Here the CDR3 DNA reads TGTGCCAGCAGCTCCCGGGGACAGAACACAGATACGCAGTATTTT. The full variable domain, its missing parts supplied by reference TRBV7-2 and TRBJ2-3, is GAGVSQSPSNKVTEKGKDVELRCDPISGHTALYWYRQSLGQGLEFLIYFQGNSAPDKSGLPSDRFSAERTGGSVSTLTIQRTQQEDSAVYLCASSSRGQNTDTQYFGPGTRLTVL.

This chain uses TRBV24-1 with TRBJ1-1; D is possibly TRBD1 (5 bases). The germline CDR1 and CDR2 sequences are KGHDR and SFDVKD. Between the trimmed V and J ends, which lost 4 bases and 4 bases, there was a span of 15 bases. CDR3 length: 15 amino acids. The chain's CDR3 is CATSDWRGLGTEAFF. As DNA, the CDR3 is TGTGCCACCAGTGACTGGAGGGGACTGGGCACTGAAGCTTTCTTT.

V is TRBV7-2 and J is TRBJ1-1, with 8 positions matching TRBD1. V dropped 8 bases and J dropped 4; count of bases not matched to a gene: 6. CDR1 and CDR2 from the germline V gene are SGHTA and FQGNSA. The CDR3 consists of 13 residues. In DNA form, the CDR3 reads TGTGCCAGCTCCTCCCAGGGGGCCACTGAAGCTTTCTTT. Protein sequence: CASSSQGATEAFF.

This rearrangement joins TRBV19 to TRBJ1-5; weak D call: TRBD1 (6 bases). Trimming pared 5 bases from V and 0 bases from J, leaving 11 bases between. Germline V gene lookup returns CDR1 LNHDA and CDR2 SQIVND (reference sequence). The CDR3 runs to 15 residues. The CDR3 sequence: CASSPGHNSNQPQHF. CDR3 in DNA: TGTGCCAGTAGTCCGGGACATAATAGCAATCAGCCCCAGCATTTT.

This clone was seen a single time. This rearrangement joins TRBV5-1 to TRBJ1-1; no definite D call. The CDR3 runs 12 residues. Germline values: CDR1 SGHRS, CDR2 YFSETQ. The ends were cut back, 1 base at V and 4 bases at J, with 5 bases in the middle. The DNA for the CDR3 is TGCGCCAGCAGCTTGCCCGGCACTGAAGCTTTCTTT. The encoded protein is CASSLPGTEAFF.

The chain combines TRBV19 with TRBJ1-5; perhaps TRBD1 as D (5 bases). Looked up from germline, CDR1 is LNHDA and CDR2 is SQIVND (reference sequence). The CDR3 covers 16 residues. V lost 1 base to trimming and J lost 4 bases, with 14 bases between them. CDR3 sequence: CASSIGKGRPNQPQHF. CDR3 nucleotides: TGTGCCAGTAGTATAGGTAAGGGGAGGCCGAATCAGCCCCAGCATTTT.

This clone was found a few times. This rearrangement joins TRBV2 to TRBJ2-7; weak D call: TRBD1 (6 bases). CDR3 size: 13 residues. V lost 8 bases and J lost 0, with 11 bases in between. Germline values: CDR1 SNHLY, CDR2 FYNNEI. CDR3 DNA: TGTGCCAGCCTACAGGACAGCTCCTACGAGCAGTACTTC. It codes for CASLQDSSYEQYF. Based on the CDR3 plus reference TRBV2 and TRBJ2-7, the full variable domain is EPEVTQTPSHQVTQMGQEVILRCVPISNHLYFYWYRQILGQKVEFLVSFYNNEISEKSEIFDDQFSVERPDGSNFTLKIRSTKLEDSAMYFCASLQDSSYEQYFGPGTRLTVT.

This clone was seen a handful of times. J is TRBJ1-4 and V is TRBV3-1 (or the pseudogene TRBV3-2), with 11 bases aligning to TRBD1. J lost 7 bases, V lost 1 base, and 2 bases had no gene match. CDR3 length equals 15 residues. Germline CDR1 reads LGHDT; CDR2 reads YNNKEL (reference sequence). CDR3 DNA: TGTGCCAGCAGCCAAGGGACAGGGGGCTTTGAAAAACTGTTTTTT. It translates to CASSQGTGGFEKLFF.

This chain joins TRBV7-9 and TRBJ2-3, with TRBD1 identical over 7 bases. The CDR3 totals 18 residues. Germline assignment: CDR1 SEHNR and CDR2 FQNEAQ (reference sequence). V shed 5 bases and J 2 bases; nucleotides not matched to a gene: 16. As DNA, the CDR3 is TGTGCCAGCAGCCTATTCTACATCGGGACAGTAGACACAGATACGCAGTATTTT. Amino acid sequence: CASSLFYIGTVDTDTQYF. The whole variable domain, remainder taken from reference TRBV7-9 and TRBJ2-3, is DTGVSQNPRHKITKRGQNVTFRCDPISEHNRLYWYRQTLGQGPEFLTYFQNEAQLEKSRLLSDRFSAERPKGSFSTLEIQRTEQGDSAMYLCASSLFYIGTVDTDTQYFGPGTRLTVL.

The chain employs TRBV12-5 and TRBJ1-2, with 7 nucleotides matching TRBD1. The CDR3 sequence is 15 residues long. Germline loops: CDR1 LGHNT, CDR2 FRNRAP. J was trimmed by 5 bases and V by 1 base; bases with no gene match: 7. DNA of the CDR3: TGTGCTAGTGGTTTGGCTCCGACAGGGAATTATGGCTACACCTTC. It is translated as CASGLAPTGNYGYTF.

The chain links TRBV10-3 to TRBJ2-2; D is perhaps TRBD2 (6 bases). The CDR3 consists of 15 residues. Germline-derived CDR1 and CDR2 are ENHRY and SYGVKD. V gave up 11 bases and J gave up 1 base, with 17 bases separating them. The CDR3 loop is CAVTTGTLNTGELFF. The CDR3 DNA reads as TGTGCCGTCACCACCGGGACTTTGAACACCGGGGAGCTGTTTTTT.

The genes are TRBV18 and TRBJ2-5, with a weak D call TRBD1 (6 bases). The germline CDR1 and CDR2 sequences are KGHSH and LQKENI. The CDR3 length is 13 residues. V was shortened by 5 bases and J by 3 bases, with 10 bases between the two germline ends. CDR3 bases: TGTGCCAGCTCAGCAGGACAGAAAGAGACCCAGTACTTC. Protein sequence: CASSAGQKETQYF.

In DNA form, the CDR3 reads TGCGCCAGCAGTGAGGGTTCGGGCAATCAGCCCCAGCATTTT. Residues: CASSEGSGNQPQHF. The V call is TRBV10-1, the J call TRBJ1-5, with D uncertain. With 2 bases removed from V and 2 bases from J, the gap between germline ends came to 7 bases. The CDR3 runs to 14 residues. Germline V gene lookup returns CDR1 WNHNN and CDR2 SYGVQD (reference sequence).

CDR3 sequence: CASSSAGTGGLGAFF. The CDR3 nucleotides are TGCGCCAGCAGTTCCGCCGGGACAGGGGGCCTAGGAGCTTTCTTT. The rearrangement links TRBV5-1 to TRBJ1-1; TRBD1 matches at 12 bases. Germline CDR1 and CDR2: SGHRS and YFSETQ. The CDR3 sequence is 15 residues long. After removal of 5 bases from V and 10 bases from J, the junction contained 12 bases not matched to a gene.

The chain is built from TRBV5-1 and TRBJ2-5, with 7 bases aligning to TRBD2. Per germline, CDR1 SGHRS and CDR2 YFSETQ. The junction had 5 bases not matched to a gene; V was cut back by 2 bases and J by 1 base. The CDR3 length is 15 residues. This CDR3 is CASSFEAGPQETQYF. In DNA form, the CDR3 reads TGCGCCAGCAGCTTTGAAGCGGGGCCCCAAGAGACCCAGTACTTC.

The chain carries TRBV2 and TRBJ1-1, with TRBD1 identical over 8 bases. V trimming: 6 bases; J trimming: 2 bases; junction bases outside the gene matches: 8. CDR3 length equals 15 residues. Germline lookup yields CDR1 SNHLY and CDR2 FYNNEI. CDR3 nucleotide sequence: TGTGCCAGCAGGGGGGAGACAGGGGTCAACACTGAAGCTTTCTTT. It yields the protein CASRGETGVNTEAFF.

The chain couples TRBV6-2 or TRBV6-3 to TRBJ2-7, with TRBD1 matching 8 bases. CDR1 is MNHEY and CDR2 is SVGEGT in the germline V gene. CDR3 size: 15 residues. After removal of 5 bases from V and 3 bases from J, the junction contained 9 bases not matched to a gene. This CDR3 is CASSQPRGRIYEQYF. In nucleotides, the CDR3 is TGTGCCAGCAGTCAACCCAGGGGGCGGATCTACGAGCAGTACTTC.

The chain has TRBV3-1 (or the pseudogene TRBV3-2) and TRBJ2-3; D gene uncertain. V lost 4 bases and J lost 9, with 14 bases in between. This CDR3 comprises 13 residues. CDR1 and CDR2 (germline): LGHDT, YNNKEL (reference sequence). CDR3 bases: TGTGCCAGCAGCCTCCAGGTCTCTCAGACGCAGTATTTT. Protein: CASSLQVSQTQYF.

The chain couples TRBV5-1 to TRBJ2-1; 10 positions match TRBD1. This CDR3 spans 15 amino acids. V lost 5 bases, J lost 5 bases, and 7 bases stayed unmatched. Germline values: CDR1 SGHRS, CDR2 YFSETQ. As DNA, the CDR3 is TGCGCCAGCAGTAGGGCCGGGACAGGGGACAATGAGCAGTTCTTC. It encodes CASSRAGTGDNEQFF.

The count of this clone is one. The chain carries TRBV2 and TRBJ2-7; TRBD2 agrees at 10 bases. Germline CDR1 is SNHLY and CDR2 is FYNNEI. The CDR3 is 15 amino acids. The trim removed 2 bases at V and 2 bases at J, leaving 3 bases unmatched. The CDR3 DNA sequence: TGTGCCAGCAGTGAAAATAGCGGGGGGCCCTACGAGCAGTACTTC. Translating it yields CASSENSGGPYEQYF.

The chain carries TRBV5-1 and TRBJ2-7, with D maybe TRBD1 (6 bases). The CDR3 runs 13 residues. The ends were cut back, 3 bases at V and 0 bases at J, with 7 bases in the middle. Germline CDR1 SGHRS, CDR2 YFSETQ. Here the CDR3 reads CASSWDNSYEQYF. The CDR3 nucleotides are TGCGCCAGCAGCTGGGACAACTCCTACGAGCAGTACTTC.